The 5 T cell receptor beta chains below come from one sample, sequenced in a study of spatial heterogeneity in lung cancer. TCRdb re-called the 5' RACE reads through MiXCR, storing one row per CDR3 protein. The sample has some 54,000 distinct CDR3 sequences; under 8% are singletons. Time point described: blood at routine non-recurrence follow-up after resection. Frozen PBMC, nontumor lung or tumor provided whole RNA, which was sequenced unsorted. Sequencing was performed on PBMCs, taken at follow-up. Receptors originate from a female donor with early-stage non-small cell lung cancer.

This clonotype was observed at least ten times. The chain links TRBV20-1 to TRBJ1-4, with D perhaps matching TRBD1 (5 bases). Looked up from germline, CDR1 is DFQATT and CDR2 is SNEGSKA (reference sequence). The CDR3 is 12 residues long. Here the CDR3 DNA reads TGCGGCGGACCAATCTTGGGGGGAAAACTGTTTTTT. Its protein is CGGPILGGKLFF.

This clonotype was recorded at least ten times. This chain links TRBV11-2 with TRBJ1-4; TRBD1 matches at 8 bases. This CDR3 is built from 14 residues. CDR1 is SGHAT, CDR2 FQNNGV, per germline. The J segment lost 10 bases and the V segment lost 5 bases, leaving 9 bases of the junction unmatched. Written as DNA, the CDR3 is TGTGCCAGCAGCCGGACAGGGTCGTTGGGAAAACTGTTTTTT. This sequence encodes CASSRTGSLGKLFF.

This clonotype was picked up many times. The chain combines TRBV5-8 with TRBJ2-2; weak D call: TRBD1 (5 bases). Trimming removed 0 bases at V and 7 bases at J, with 13 bases between. CDR1 and CDR2 (germline): SGHTS, YDEGEE. The CDR3 sequence is 15 residues long. For the CDR3, the DNA is TGTGCCAGCAGCTTGGAGAAGGGGCCCATCGGGGAGCTGTTTTTT. It is translated as CASSLEKGPIGELFF.

This clonotype showed up just a few times. This rearrangement joins TRBV3-1 to TRBJ2-3; D possibly corresponds to TRBD1 (5 bases). CDR1 and CDR2 (germline): LGHDT, YNNKEL (reference sequence). Trimming pared 4 bases from V and 0 bases from J, leaving 5 bases between. This CDR3 has 13 amino acids. The CDR3 nucleotides read TGTGCCAGCAGCCGACAGAGCACAGATACGCAGTATTTT. Residues: CASSRQSTDTQYF.

The gene calls are TRBV7-3 and TRBJ2-2, with 8 bases identical to TRBD1. V lost 5 bases, J lost 7 bases, and 6 bases stayed unmatched. Germline values: CDR1 SGHTA, CDR2 FQGTGA. The CDR3 sequence is 14 residues long. The CDR3 coding sequence is TGTGCCAGCAGCGCAAGACAGGGGATCGGGGAGCTGTTTTTT. It is translated as CASSARQGIGELFF.